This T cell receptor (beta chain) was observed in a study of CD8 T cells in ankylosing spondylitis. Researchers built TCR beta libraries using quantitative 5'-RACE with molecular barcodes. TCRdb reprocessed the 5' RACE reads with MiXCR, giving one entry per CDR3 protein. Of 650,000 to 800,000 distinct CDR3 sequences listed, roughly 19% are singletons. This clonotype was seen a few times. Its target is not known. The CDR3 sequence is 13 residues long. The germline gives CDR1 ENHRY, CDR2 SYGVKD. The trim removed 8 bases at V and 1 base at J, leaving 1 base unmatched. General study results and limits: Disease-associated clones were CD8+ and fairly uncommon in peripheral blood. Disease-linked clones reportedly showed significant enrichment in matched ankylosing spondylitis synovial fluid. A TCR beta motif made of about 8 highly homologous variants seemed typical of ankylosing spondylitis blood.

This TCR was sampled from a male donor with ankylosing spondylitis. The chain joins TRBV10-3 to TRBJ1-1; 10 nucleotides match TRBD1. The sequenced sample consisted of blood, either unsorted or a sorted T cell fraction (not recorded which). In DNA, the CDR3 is TGTGCCATCCGGGACAGGGGGAACACTGAAGCTTTCTTT. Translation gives CAIRDRGNTEAFF.